This TCR beta chain was recorded in a study of shared clonotypes between healthy human individuals. Study observations and caveats: Represented diversity, genetic and exposure-history alike, was limited by few donors. How much donors shared clonotypes was expected to be affected by sequencing depth. Researchers sampled only blood; tissue repertoires likely differ.

It was CD45RO-negative cells, positively selected for CCR7, that made up naive CD8 cells, with terminally differentiated effector memory CD45RA+ cells excluded. Germline CDR1 and CDR2: SGDLS and YYNGEE. Deletions cut 3 bases from V and 7 bases from J, with 7 bases between. The CDR3 runs to 12 residues. The input for sorted-subset replicate PCRs was about 0.2 ug DNA, approximately 30,000 T cell genomes. Some clones are missing from TCRdb's copy, which holds only in-frame ones; the method was immunoSEQ multiplex PCR. The sample has about 2 million clones, 85% to 95% seen once. Turning to this clone: Its antigen is unidentified.

The receptor was isolated from a man younger than 35 in good health. V is TRBV9 and J is TRBJ1-4; D is undetermined. The sample was naive CD8+ T cells sorted from blood. The DNA of the CDR3 is TGTGCCAGCAGCGCGGTGGGTGAAAAACTGTTTTTT. It encodes CASSAVGEKLFF. Supplemented by reference TRBV9 and TRBJ1-4, the full variable domain reads DSGVTQTPKHLITATGQRVTLRCSPRSGDLSVYWYQQSLDQGLQFLIQYYNGEERAKGNILERFSAQQFPDLHSELNLSSLELGDSALYFCASSAVGEKLFFGSGTQLSVL.